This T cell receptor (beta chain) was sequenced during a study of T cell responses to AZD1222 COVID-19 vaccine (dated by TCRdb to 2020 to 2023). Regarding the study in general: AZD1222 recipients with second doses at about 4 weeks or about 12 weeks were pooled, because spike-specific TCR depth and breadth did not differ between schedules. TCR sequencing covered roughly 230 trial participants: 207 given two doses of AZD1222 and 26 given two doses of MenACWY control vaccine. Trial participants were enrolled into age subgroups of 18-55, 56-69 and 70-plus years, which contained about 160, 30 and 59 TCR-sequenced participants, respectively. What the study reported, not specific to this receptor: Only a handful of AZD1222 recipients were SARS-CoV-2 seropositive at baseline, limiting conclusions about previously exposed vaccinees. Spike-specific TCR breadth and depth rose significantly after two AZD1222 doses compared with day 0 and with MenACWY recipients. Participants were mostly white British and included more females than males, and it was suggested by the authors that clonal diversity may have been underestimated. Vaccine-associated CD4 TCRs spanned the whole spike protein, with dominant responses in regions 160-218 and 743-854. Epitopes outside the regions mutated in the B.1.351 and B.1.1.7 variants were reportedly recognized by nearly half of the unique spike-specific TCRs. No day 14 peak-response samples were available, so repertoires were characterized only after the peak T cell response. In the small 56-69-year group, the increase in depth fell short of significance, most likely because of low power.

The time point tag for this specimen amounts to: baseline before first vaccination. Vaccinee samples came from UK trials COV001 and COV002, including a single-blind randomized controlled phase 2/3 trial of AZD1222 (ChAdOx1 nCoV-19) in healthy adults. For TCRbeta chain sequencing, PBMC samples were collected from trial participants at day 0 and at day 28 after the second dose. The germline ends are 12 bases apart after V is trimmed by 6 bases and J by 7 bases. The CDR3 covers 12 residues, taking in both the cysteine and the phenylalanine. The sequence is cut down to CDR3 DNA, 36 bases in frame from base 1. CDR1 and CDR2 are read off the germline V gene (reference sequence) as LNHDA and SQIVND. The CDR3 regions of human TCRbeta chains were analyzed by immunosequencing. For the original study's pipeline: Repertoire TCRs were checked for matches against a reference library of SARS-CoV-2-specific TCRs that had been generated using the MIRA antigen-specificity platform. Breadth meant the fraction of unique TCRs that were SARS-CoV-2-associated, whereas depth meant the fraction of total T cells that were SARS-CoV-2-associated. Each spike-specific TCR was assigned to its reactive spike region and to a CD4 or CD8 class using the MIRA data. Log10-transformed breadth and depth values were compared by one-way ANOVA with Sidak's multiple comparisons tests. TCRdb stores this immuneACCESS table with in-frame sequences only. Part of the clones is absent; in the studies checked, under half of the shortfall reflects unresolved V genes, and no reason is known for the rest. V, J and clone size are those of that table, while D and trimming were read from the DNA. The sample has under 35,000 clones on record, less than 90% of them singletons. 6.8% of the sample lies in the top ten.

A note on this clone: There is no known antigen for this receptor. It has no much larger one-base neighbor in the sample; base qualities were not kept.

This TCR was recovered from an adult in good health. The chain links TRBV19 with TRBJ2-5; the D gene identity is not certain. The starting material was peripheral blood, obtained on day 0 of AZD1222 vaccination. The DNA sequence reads TGTGCCAGTAGGGCCACTTCGGGGACCCAGTACTTC. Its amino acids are CASRATSGTQYF.